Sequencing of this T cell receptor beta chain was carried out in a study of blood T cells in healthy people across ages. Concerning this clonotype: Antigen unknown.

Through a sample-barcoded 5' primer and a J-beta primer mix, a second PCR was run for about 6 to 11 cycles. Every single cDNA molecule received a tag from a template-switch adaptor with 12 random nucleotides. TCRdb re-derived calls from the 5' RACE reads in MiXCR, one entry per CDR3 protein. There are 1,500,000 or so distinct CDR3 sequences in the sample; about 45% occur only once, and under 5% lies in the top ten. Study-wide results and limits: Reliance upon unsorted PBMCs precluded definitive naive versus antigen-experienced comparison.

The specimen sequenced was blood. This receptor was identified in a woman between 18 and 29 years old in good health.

The CDR3: CSVGDRGATNYGYTF. Here the CDR3 DNA reads TGCAGCGTAGGGGACAGGGGCGCCACTAACTATGGCTACACCTTC. The chain employs TRBV29-1 and TRBJ1-2; 10 nucleotides agree with TRBD1. The CDR3 runs to 15 residues. V was pared by 6 bases and J by 0 bases, with 7 bases of the junction left unmatched. The V gene's germline CDR1 is SQVTM and CDR2 ANQGSEA.